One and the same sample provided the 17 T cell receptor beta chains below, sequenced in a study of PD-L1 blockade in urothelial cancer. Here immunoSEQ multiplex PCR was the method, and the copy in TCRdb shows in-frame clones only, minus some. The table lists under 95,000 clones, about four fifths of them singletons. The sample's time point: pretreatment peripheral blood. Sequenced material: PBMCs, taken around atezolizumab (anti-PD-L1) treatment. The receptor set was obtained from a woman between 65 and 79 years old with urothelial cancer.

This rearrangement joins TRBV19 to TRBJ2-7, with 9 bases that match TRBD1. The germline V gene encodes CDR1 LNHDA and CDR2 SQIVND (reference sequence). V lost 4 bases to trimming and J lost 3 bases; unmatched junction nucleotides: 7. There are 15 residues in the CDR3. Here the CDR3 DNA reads TGTGCCAGTAGTACGGGACAGGGATTTTTCTACGAGCAGTACTTC. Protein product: CASSTGQGFFYEQYF.

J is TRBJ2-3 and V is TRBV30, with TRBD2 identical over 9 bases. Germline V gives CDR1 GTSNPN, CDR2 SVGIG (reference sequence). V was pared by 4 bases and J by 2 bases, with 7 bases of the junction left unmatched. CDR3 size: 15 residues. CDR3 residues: CAWNPGLASTDTQYF. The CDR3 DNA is TGTGCCTGGAACCCGGGACTAGCTTCCACAGATACGCAGTATTTT.

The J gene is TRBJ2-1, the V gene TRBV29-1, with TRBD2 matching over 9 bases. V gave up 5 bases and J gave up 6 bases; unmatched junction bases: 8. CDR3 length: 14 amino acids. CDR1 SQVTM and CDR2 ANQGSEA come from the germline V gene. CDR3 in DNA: TGCAGCGTTCGGGGCGGGAGGGTTTTCAATGAGCAGTTCTTC. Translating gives CSVRGGRVFNEQFF.

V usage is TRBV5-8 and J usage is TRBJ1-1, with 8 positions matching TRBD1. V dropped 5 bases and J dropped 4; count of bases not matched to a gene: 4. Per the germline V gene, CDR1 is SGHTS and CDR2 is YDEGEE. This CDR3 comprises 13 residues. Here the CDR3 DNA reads TGTGCCAGCAGGGTCAGGGGGCTCACTGAAGCTTTCTTT. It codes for CASRVRGLTEAFF.

This CDR3 is CASSYGSAGEGDTQYF. The CDR3 region has the DNA TGTGCCAGCAGTTACGGGTCCGCGGGAGAGGGAGATACGCAGTATTTT. This rearrangement joins TRBV6-5 to TRBJ2-3; 7 bases align to TRBD2. The CDR3 covers 16 residues. With V trimmed by 2 bases and J by 5 bases, 10 bases remained unmatched. Germline lookup yields CDR1 MNHEY and CDR2 SVGAGI.

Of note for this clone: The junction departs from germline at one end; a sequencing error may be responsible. The CDR3 spells CASSKTGEGILF. The CDR3 DNA follows: TGTGCCAGCAGCAAGACAGGGGAGGGCATTCTCTTT. The chain carries TRBV7-9 and TRBJ1-1; 8 bases align to TRBD1. CDR1 is SEHNR and CDR2 is FQNEAQ in the germline V gene (reference sequence). The length of the CDR3 is 12 residues.

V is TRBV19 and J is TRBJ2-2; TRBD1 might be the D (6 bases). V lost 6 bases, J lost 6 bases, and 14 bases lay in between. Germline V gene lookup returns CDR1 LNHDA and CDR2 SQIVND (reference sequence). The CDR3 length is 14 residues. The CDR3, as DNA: TGTGCCAGTAGCGATCAGGGGTTCGCCGGGGAGCTGTTTTTT. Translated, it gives CASSDQGFAGELFF. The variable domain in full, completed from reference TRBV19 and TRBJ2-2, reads DGGITQSPKYLFRKEGQNVTLSCEQNLNHDAMYWYRQDPGQGLRLIYYSQIVNDFQKGDIAEGYSVSREKKESFPLTVTSAQKNPTAFYLCASSDQGFAGELFFGEGSRLTVL.

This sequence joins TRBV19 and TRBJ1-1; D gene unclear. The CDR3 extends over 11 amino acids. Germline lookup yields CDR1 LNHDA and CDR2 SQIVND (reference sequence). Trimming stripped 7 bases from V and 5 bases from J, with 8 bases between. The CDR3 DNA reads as TGTGCCAGTACAGTGAGGACTGAAGCTTTCTTT. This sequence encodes CASTVRTEAFF.

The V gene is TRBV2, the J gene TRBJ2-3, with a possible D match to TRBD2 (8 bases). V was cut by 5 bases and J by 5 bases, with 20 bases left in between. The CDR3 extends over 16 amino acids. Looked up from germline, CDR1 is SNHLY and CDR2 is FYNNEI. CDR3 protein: CASSLRGREAVDTQYF. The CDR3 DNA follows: TGTGCCAGCAGTTTGAGGGGGCGGGAGGCTGTAGATACGCAGTATTTT.

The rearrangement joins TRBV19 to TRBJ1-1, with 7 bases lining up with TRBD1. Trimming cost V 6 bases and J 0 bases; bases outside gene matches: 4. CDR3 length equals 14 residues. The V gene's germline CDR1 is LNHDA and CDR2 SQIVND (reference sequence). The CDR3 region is CASRQTGMNTEAFF. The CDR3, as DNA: TGTGCCAGTAGGCAGACAGGGATGAACACTGAAGCTTTCTTT.

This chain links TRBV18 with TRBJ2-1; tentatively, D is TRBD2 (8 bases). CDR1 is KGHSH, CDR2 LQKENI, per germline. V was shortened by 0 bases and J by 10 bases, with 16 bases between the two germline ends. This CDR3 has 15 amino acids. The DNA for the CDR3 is TGTGCCAGCTCACCACCGGGACAGCGCGGGGGGGAGCAGTTCTTC. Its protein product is CASSPPGQRGGEQFF.

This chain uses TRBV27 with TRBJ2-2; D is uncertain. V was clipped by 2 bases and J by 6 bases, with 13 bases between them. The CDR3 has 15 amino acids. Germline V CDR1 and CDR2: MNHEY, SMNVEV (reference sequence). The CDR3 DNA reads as TGTGCCAGCAGTTTAGGGTCATGGGCCGCCGGGGAGCTGTTTTTT. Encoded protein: CASSLGSWAAGELFF.

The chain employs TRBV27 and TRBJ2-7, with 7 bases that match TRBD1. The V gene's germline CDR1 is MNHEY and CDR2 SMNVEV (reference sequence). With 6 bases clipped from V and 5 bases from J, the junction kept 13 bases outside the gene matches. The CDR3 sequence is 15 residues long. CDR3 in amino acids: CASSRPGQIRHEQYF. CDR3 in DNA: TGTGCCAGCAGCCGACCGGGACAGATTCGCCACGAGCAGTACTTC.

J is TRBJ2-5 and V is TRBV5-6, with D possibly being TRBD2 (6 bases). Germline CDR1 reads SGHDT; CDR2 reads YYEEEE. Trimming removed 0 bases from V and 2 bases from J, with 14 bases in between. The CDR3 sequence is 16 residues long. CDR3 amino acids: CASSLAGLGGQETQYF. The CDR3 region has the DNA TGTGCCAGCAGCTTGGCCGGTTTGGGGGGACAAGAGACCCAGTACTTC.

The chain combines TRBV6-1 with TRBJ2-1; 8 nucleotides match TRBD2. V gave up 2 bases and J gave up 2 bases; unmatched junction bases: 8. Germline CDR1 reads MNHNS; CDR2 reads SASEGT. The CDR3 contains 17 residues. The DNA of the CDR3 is TGTGCCAGCAGTGAACAAACTAGCGGAGGAGCCTACAATGAGCAGTTCTTC. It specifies CASSEQTSGGAYNEQFF.

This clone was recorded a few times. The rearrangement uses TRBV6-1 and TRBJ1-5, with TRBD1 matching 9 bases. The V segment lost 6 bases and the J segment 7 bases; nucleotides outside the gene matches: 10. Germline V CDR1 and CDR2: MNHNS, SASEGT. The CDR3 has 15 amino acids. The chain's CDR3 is CASRDTGGRGQPQHF. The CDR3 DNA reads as TGTGCCAGCAGGGATACAGGGGGCCGTGGGCAGCCCCAGCATTTT.

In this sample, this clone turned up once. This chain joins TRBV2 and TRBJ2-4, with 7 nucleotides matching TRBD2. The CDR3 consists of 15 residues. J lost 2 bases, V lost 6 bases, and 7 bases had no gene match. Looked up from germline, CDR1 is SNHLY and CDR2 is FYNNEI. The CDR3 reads CASRHRGGSKNIQYF. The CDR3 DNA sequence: TGTGCCAGCAGACACCGCGGGGGTTCCAAAAACATTCAGTACTTC. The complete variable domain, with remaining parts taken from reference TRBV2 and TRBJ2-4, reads EPEVTQTPSHQVTQMGQEVILRCVPISNHLYFYWYRQILGQKVEFLVSFYNNEISEKSEIFDDQFSVERPDGSNFTLKIRSTKLEDSAMYFCASRHRGGSKNIQYFGAGTRLSVL.